Following are 9 T cell receptor beta chains from one sample sequenced in a study of breast tumors, draining lymph nodes, adjacent tissues. The lymph nodes were axillary draining lymph nodes from breast cancer patients. One entry per CDR3 protein results from TCRdb running MiXCR on the multiplex PCR reads. The sample includes about 180,000 distinct CDR3 sequences, about 34% of them seen just once. Sequencing was done on a sample of axillary lymph node tissue. These receptors were obtained from a female donor with breast cancer. Some clones in this sample may be carry-over from other donors' samples.

This clonotype was picked up a small number of times. This chain connects TRBV20-1 to TRBJ1-1; D is possibly TRBD1 (6 bases). In germline, CDR1 is DFQATT, CDR2 SNEGSKA (reference sequence). CDR3 length: 16 amino acids. The ends were cut back, 0 bases at V and 1 base at J, with 15 bases in the middle. The CDR3 DNA is TGCAGTGCTAGAGATCTCGGCAGGGGAAAGAACACTGAAGCTTTCTTT. Its translation: CSARDLGRGKNTEAFF.

This clonotype was counted at least ten times. This sequence joins TRBV20-1 and TRBJ2-7; D unresolved. The CDR3 has 11 residues. Germline values: CDR1 DFQATT, CDR2 SNEGSKA (reference sequence). Trimming removed 7 bases from V and 1 base from J, with 8 bases in between. This CDR3 is CSDIPSYEQYF. Written as DNA, the CDR3 is TGCAGTGACATTCCATCCTACGAGCAGTACTTC.

This clonotype was picked up many times. V gene TRBV4-3 combines with J gene TRBJ2-7, with 11 positions matching TRBD1. Germline CDR1 is LGHNA and CDR2 is YSLEER. The CDR3 contains 15 residues. J gave up 6 bases and V 3 bases, and 7 bases lay outside the gene matches. CDR3 sequence (DNA): TGCGCCAGCAGCCAGCGGACAGGGGGCTACGGCGAGCAGTACTTC. Translating it yields CASSQRTGGYGEQYF.

In this sample, this clonotype turned up many times. The J gene is TRBJ2-7, the V gene TRBV6-5; D unclear. Germline V CDR1 and CDR2: MNHEY, SVGAGI. V gave up 0 bases and J gave up 3 bases, with 12 bases separating them. The CDR3 extends over 15 amino acids. The CDR3 DNA is TGTGCCAGCAGTTACTCGACGGGCAGGTTCTACGAGCAGTACTTC. The encoded protein is CASSYSTGRFYEQYF.

This clonotype appeared many times. The CDR3 loop reads CASSGQKTPRAGGRGEQFF. CDR3 nucleotide sequence: TGTGCCAGCAGTGGACAAAAAACCCCCCGGGCGGGGGGCCGCGGTGAGCAGTTCTTC. The chain carries TRBV9 and TRBJ2-1; TRBD2 aligns across 8 bases. CDR3 length: 19 amino acids. In germline, CDR1 is SGDLS, CDR2 YYNGEE. V gave up 5 bases and J gave up 9 bases; unmatched junction bases: 25.

In this sample, this clonotype turned up once. The rearrangement joins TRBV7-9 to TRBJ1-5, with 8 bases fitting TRBD1. V lost 2 bases, J lost 2 bases, and 2 bases stayed unmatched. CDR1 is SEHNR, CDR2 FQNEAQ, per germline (reference sequence). This CDR3 has 15 amino acids. The CDR3 spells CASSLQGAGNQPQHF. Here the CDR3 DNA reads TGTGCCAGCAGCTTACAGGGGGCGGGCAATCAGCCCCAGCATTTT.

In its sample, this clonotype was seen many times. This sequence joins TRBV6-2 or TRBV6-3 and TRBJ2-7, with a weak D call TRBD1 (6 bases). Trimming removed 8 bases at V and 2 bases at J, with 13 bases between. CDR3 size: 13 residues. Germline V CDR1 and CDR2: MNHEY, SVGEGT. The CDR3 nucleotides read TGTGCCAGCCAACCCAGGGGAACCTACGAGCAGTACTTC. Its protein is CASQPRGTYEQYF.

This clonotype showed up many times. The CDR3 DNA sequence: TGTGCCAGCACCCGAGGGGGTCCCCGGGAGCTGTTTTTT. This sequence encodes CASTRGGPRELFF. This rearrangement joins TRBV6-1 to TRBJ2-2; a possible D gene is TRBD1 (6 bases). V lost 7 bases and J lost 9, with 15 bases in between. There are 13 residues in the CDR3. Germline CDR1 reads MNHNS; CDR2 reads SASEGT.

There are many counts of this clonotype. This chain links TRBV9 with TRBJ2-1, with D maybe TRBD2 (7 bases). CDR1 and CDR2 from the germline V gene are SGDLS and YYNGEE. V was shortened by 0 bases and J by 5 bases, with 12 bases between the two germline ends. The CDR3 runs to 15 residues. The CDR3 nucleotides read TGTGCCAGCAGCGTAGTCGGGGGGCCAAACAATGAGCAGTTCTTC. This gives the protein CASSVVGGPNNEQFF.